Below, 9 T cell receptor beta chains from the same sample are listed, as sequenced in a study of T cell responses to AZD1222 COVID-19 vaccine (dated by TCRdb to the early 2020s). The time point tag for this specimen amounts to: about 28 days (+/-7) after the second vaccine dose. Library preparation employed the immunoSEQ multiplex PCR assay. TCRdb took this table from immuneACCESS and kept in-frame rearrangements with V and J called. Such tables lack part of the clones; where checked against another copy, unresolved V genes explain under half of the gap, and the rest is unexplained. For this sample the table gives around 80,000 clones, of which 70% to 90% were detected only once. 10% of the sample is taken by the ten largest. Here the sequenced sample was peripheral blood, taken 28 days after the second AZD1222 dose. The receptor set was obtained from an adult who received the AZD1222 COVID-19 vaccine.

In DNA, the CDR3 is TGTGCCAGCAGTCCAAACACGGCGGAGCTGTTTTTT. As protein: CASSPNTAELFF. V usage is TRBV6-2 or TRBV6-3 and J usage is TRBJ2-2; D gene unclear. Germline-derived CDR1 and CDR2 are MNHEY and SVGEGT. The V gene lost 5 bases and the J gene lost 10 bases, with 11 bases spanning the gap. CDR3 length equals 12 residues.

This clone came up once. The chain employs TRBV6-6 and TRBJ2-5, with D unresolved. CDR1 and CDR2 (germline): MNHNY, SVGAGI (reference sequence). The CDR3 contains 15 residues. V was pared by 5 bases and J by 1 base, with 14 bases between. CDR3 residues: CASSDTSRTQETQYF. The CDR3 DNA reads TGTGCCAGCAGTGACACTTCTCGGACCCAAGAGACCCAGTACTTC.

The V gene is TRBV5-6, the J gene TRBJ1-1; D may be TRBD1 (5 bases). V was pared by 3 bases and J by 1 base, with 7 bases between. The CDR3 length is 13 residues. The germline CDR1 and CDR2 sequences are SGHDT and YYEEEE. This CDR3 is CASSYTGNTEAFF. CDR3 DNA: TGTGCCAGCAGCTACACAGGGAACACTGAAGCTTTCTTT.

This clone came up a few times. The V and J genes are TRBV19 and TRBJ2-1; the D gene is possibly TRBD2 (6 bases). Germline-derived CDR1 and CDR2 are LNHDA and SQIVND (reference sequence). V was cut by 3 bases and J by 4 bases, with 19 bases left in between. There are 17 residues in the CDR3. This CDR3 reads CASSIVRGAGPYNEQFF. The CDR3 nucleotides read TGTGCCAGTAGTATCGTCCGTGGAGCGGGCCCATACAATGAGCAGTTCTTC. Based on the CDR3 plus reference TRBV19 and TRBJ2-1, the full variable domain is DGGITQSPKYLFRKEGQNVTLSCEQNLNHDAMYWYRQDPGQGLRLIYYSQIVNDFQKGDIAEGYSVSREKKESFPLTVTSAQKNPTAFYLCASSIVRGAGPYNEQFFGPGTRLTVL.

The CDR3 is CASSEAAGGGLLNSPLHF. The DNA for the CDR3 is TGTGCCAGCAGTGAAGCAGCAGGGGGCGGTCTCCTAAATTCACCCCTCCACTTT. The V call is TRBV6-1, the J call TRBJ1-6; 8 positions match TRBD1. CDR3 length: 18 amino acids. The V gene end was trimmed by 0 bases and the J gene end by 7 bases; junction bases not matched to a gene: 11. The germline V gene has CDR1 MNHNS and CDR2 SASEGT.

This sequence joins TRBV27 and TRBJ1-2, with TRBD1 identical over 9 bases. V was clipped by 6 bases and J by 8 bases; unmatched bases: 16. The CDR3 has 16 amino acids. Germline CDR1 reads MNHEY; CDR2 reads SMNVEV (reference sequence). CDR3 in amino acids: CASSPGARQGEGGYTF. DNA for the CDR3: TGTGCCAGCAGCCCCGGAGCGCGACAGGGGGAGGGGGGCTACACCTTC.

The genes are TRBV18 and TRBJ1-2; D might be TRBD1 (5 bases). Trimming pared 3 bases from V and 8 bases from J, leaving 13 bases between. Germline CDR1 and CDR2: KGHSH and LQKENI. There are 13 residues in the CDR3. The CDR3 nucleotides are TGTGCCAGCTCACCCATGGCGGGGGAGGGCTACACCTTC. Translating gives CASSPMAGEGYTF.

The chain has TRBV6-1 and TRBJ1-5; D not certain. CDR1 MNHNS and CDR2 SASEGT come from the germline V gene. This CDR3 spans 15 amino acids. V was shortened by 2 bases and J by 7 bases, with 15 bases between the two germline ends. This CDR3 is CASSERAPDGQPQHF. Written as DNA, the CDR3 is TGTGCCAGCAGTGAACGGGCCCCTGACGGCCAGCCCCAGCATTTT.

About this clone itself: Other nucleotide sequences in the sample specify the same CDR3. The gene calls are TRBV9 and TRBJ2-7; the match to TRBD1 covers 9 bases. Germline values: CDR1 SGDLS, CDR2 YYNGEE. V was pared by 2 bases and J by 3 bases, with 3 bases of the junction left unmatched. CDR3 length: 14 amino acids. The DNA of the CDR3 is TGTGCCAGCAGCGTGGGACAGGGCGGCTACGAGCAGTACTTC. Its protein product is CASSVGQGGYEQYF.